This entry concerns a single TCR beta chain. No antigen is known for it. Data came from immunoSEQ multiplex PCR; TCRdb stores just in-frame clones and leaves some out. The data show roughly 140,000 clones, about 93% seen once. The CDR3 runs to 11 residues. Between the trimmed V and J ends, which lost 7 bases and 7 bases, there was a span of 11 bases. Germline CDR1 is SQVTM and CDR2 is ANQGSEA. The record originates from a study of T cell responses to AZD1222 COVID-19 vaccine. Study as a whole: Whether given at about 4 or about 12 weeks, second doses were pooled. Study results and limitations: The peak T cell response came first, and repertoires were sampled only after it. In a largely white British group with more females than males, clonal diversity was possibly underestimated.

The rearrangement joins TRBV29-1 to TRBJ2-1; D perhaps matches TRBD2 (6 bases). This sample comprised peripheral blood, obtained on day 0 of AZD1222 vaccination. The clonotype originates from an adult in good health. CDR3 sequence: CSAGSGNEQFF. In DNA form, the CDR3 reads TGCAGCGCCGGGAGTGGGAATGAGCAGTTCTTC.